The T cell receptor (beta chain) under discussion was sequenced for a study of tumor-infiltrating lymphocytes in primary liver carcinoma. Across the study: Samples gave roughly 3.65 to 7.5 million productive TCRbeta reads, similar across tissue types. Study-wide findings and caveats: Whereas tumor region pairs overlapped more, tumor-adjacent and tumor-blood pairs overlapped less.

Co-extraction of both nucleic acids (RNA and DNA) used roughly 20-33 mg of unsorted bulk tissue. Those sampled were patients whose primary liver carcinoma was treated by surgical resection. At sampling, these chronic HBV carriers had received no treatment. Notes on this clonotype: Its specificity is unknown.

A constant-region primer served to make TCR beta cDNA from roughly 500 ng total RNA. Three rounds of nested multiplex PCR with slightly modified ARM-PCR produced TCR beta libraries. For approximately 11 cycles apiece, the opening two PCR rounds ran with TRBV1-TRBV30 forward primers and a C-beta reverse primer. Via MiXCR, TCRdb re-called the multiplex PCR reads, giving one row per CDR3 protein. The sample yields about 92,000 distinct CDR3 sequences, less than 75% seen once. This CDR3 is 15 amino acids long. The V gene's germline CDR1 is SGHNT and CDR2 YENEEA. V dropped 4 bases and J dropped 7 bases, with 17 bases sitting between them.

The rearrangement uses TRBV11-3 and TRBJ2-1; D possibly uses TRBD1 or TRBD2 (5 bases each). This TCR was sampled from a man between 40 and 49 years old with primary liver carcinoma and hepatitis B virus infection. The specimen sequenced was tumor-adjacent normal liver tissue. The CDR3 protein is CASSCRDGIYNEQFF. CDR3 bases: TGTGCCAGCAGCTGTAGGGACGGCATCTATAATGAGCAGTTCTTC.